The entry below describes one T cell receptor (beta chain). Which antigen it targets is not known. No much larger clone exists at a distance of one base, and base qualities are not known. CDR1 is given as SNHLY and CDR2 as FYNNEI, both from the germline V gene. V lost 6 bases and J lost 0 bases; the stretch between them is 4 bases long. The CDR3 starts with the cysteine, ends with the phenylalanine, and has 12 residues. The read is trimmed to its CDR3 DNA, 36 bases read in frame from base 1. The data were obtained in a study of T cell changes during pregnancy in multiple sclerosis (dated by TCRdb to about 2019). The study in broad terms: The study examined how the T cell repertoire changed over the course of pregnancy in women with multiple sclerosis.

The library was generated by the immunoSEQ multiplex PCR assay. TCRdb provides this immuneACCESS table in a form limited to in-frame rearrangements. Some clones are lacking; in checked studies, under half of them reflect an unresolved V gene, and why the rest are absent is not known. The sample table lists about 46,000 clones, 92% of them with a count of one. The ten largest clonotypes hold 0.37% of the sample. Material: CD4+ T cells from peripheral blood mononuclear cells, obtained in the second trimester of pregnancy. The TCR originated in a female donor in good health, enrolled as a control in a pregnancy study. The rearrangement joined TRBV2 to TRBJ2-3; the D gene lacks a confident call. The CDR3 protein: CASRASTDTQYF. The nucleotide sequence is given as TGTGCCAGCAGGGCTAGCACAGATACGCAGTATTTT.